The 9 T cell receptor beta chains below were found in one sample sequenced in a study of CD4 T cells in relation to SARS-CoV-2 and coronaviruses. Profiled with immunoSEQ multiplex PCR; TCRdb holds only in-frame clones, not every one. There are around 45,000 clones in the sample; approximately 80% occur only once, and 1.4% to 1.5% lies in the top ten. For these receptors, no antigen is known. The material sequenced was naive CD4+ T cells from PBMCs, cultured in vitro. Subset defined: naive CD4+ T cells isolated by negative enrichment. These receptors were obtained from an adult with COVID-19.

The V gene is TRBV2, the J gene TRBJ2-7, with TRBD2 identical over 12 bases. The CDR3 spans 14 residues. The germline V gene has CDR1 SNHLY and CDR2 FYNNEI. The trim removed 4 bases at V and 3 bases at J, leaving 1 base unmatched. The CDR3 DNA sequence: TGTGCCAGCAGTGGGACTAGCGGGATCTACGAGCAGTACTTC. It encodes CASSGTSGIYEQYF.

The chain joins TRBV2 to TRBJ2-7; D is perhaps TRBD1 (5 bases). Germline V lookup: CDR1 SNHLY, CDR2 FYNNEI. Trimming shortened V by 5 bases and J by 0 bases, and 8 bases separated the two germline ends. CDR3 length: 13 residues. This CDR3 reads CASSTGYSYEQYF. The CDR3 nucleotides are TGTGCCAGCAGTACAGGATACTCCTACGAGCAGTACTTC.

The chain has TRBV3-1 (or the pseudogene TRBV3-2) and TRBJ2-7, with 9 positions matching TRBD1. With 4 bases clipped from V and 0 bases from J, the junction kept 7 bases outside the gene matches. The CDR3 runs 16 residues. Germline values: CDR1 LGHDT, CDR2 YNNKEL (reference sequence). In DNA form, the CDR3 reads TGTGCCAGCAGCCGACCGGGACAGGGTAGCTCCTACGAGCAGTACTTC. Protein: CASSRPGQGSSYEQYF.

This clone was seen a single time. The genes are TRBV10-3 and TRBJ2-2, with D perhaps matching TRBD1 or TRBD2 (5 bases each). Germline CDR1 ENHRY, CDR2 SYGVKD. The CDR3 sequence is 14 residues long. V gave up 8 bases and J gave up 3 bases, with 13 bases separating them. The CDR3 here is CAISWGRDTGELFF. Here the CDR3 DNA reads TGTGCCATCTCGTGGGGGAGAGACACCGGGGAGCTGTTTTTT.

This clone was observed a few times. V is TRBV12-3 or TRBV12-4 and J is TRBJ1-6; the D is unclear. Trimming cost V 3 bases and J 7 bases, with 4 bases left between them. This CDR3 is 12 amino acids long. CDR3 protein: CASSFVNSPLHF. In DNA, the CDR3 is TGTGCCAGCAGTTTTGTGAATTCACCCCTCCACTTT.

J is TRBJ2-1 and V is TRBV14; 9 bases match TRBD2. Losses at the gene ends were 3 bases for V and 8 bases for J; bases not matched to a gene: 11. This CDR3 region has 16 residues. The germline V gene has CDR1 SGHDN and CDR2 FVKESK. As DNA, the CDR3 is TGTGCCAGCAGCCATTTTGGTAGCGGGAGTATCGATGAGCAGTTCTTC. This gives the protein CASSHFGSGSIDEQFF.

This clone has only one observation. This sequence joins TRBV19 and TRBJ2-7; D is perhaps TRBD1 (7 bases). Trimming left V 2 bases short and J 7 bases short, with 18 bases between. Germline assignment: CDR1 LNHDA and CDR2 SQIVND (reference sequence). CDR3 length: 15 residues. CDR3 bases: TGTGCCAGTAGTATAACGGGGACGGCAGGGGGGGAGCAGTACTTC. It specifies CASSITGTAGGEQYF.

V gene TRBV7-2 combines with J gene TRBJ2-7, with 10 bases lining up with TRBD1. V lost 5 bases and J lost 1; bases outside the gene matches: 5. This CDR3 has 15 amino acids. Germline V gene sequence: CDR1 SGHTA, CDR2 FQGNSA. The CDR3 is CASSVMGQGSYEQYF. The CDR3 DNA is TGTGCCAGCAGCGTAATGGGACAGGGGTCCTACGAGCAGTACTTC.

The rearrangement joins TRBV5-8 to TRBJ1-5; weak D call: TRBD1 (5 bases). CDR1 is SGHTS and CDR2 is YDEGEE in the germline V gene. V dropped 2 bases and J dropped 0 bases, with 9 bases sitting between them. This CDR3 is 15 amino acids long. The CDR3 DNA is TGTGCCAGCAGCTTCACAGGCTATAGCAATCAGCCCCAGCATTTT. It codes for CASSFTGYSNQPQHF.